The clone carrying this TCR beta chain has at least ten counts. Its antigen is unknown. There are 15 residues in the CDR3. The germline V gene encodes CDR1 SGHDN and CDR2 FVKESK. Trimming took off 0 bases at V and 2 bases at J, with 10 bases between the two ends. This specimen comes from a study of T cell repertoires in cytomegalovirus infection. Turning to the study itself: Indicated by public TCR beta signatures were CMV infection and matching HLA type.

MiXCR was run by TCRdb on the reads, yielding one entry per CDR3 protein. This sample has under 200,000 distinct CDR3 sequences, with less than 9.5% found just once. General study results and limits: HLA-C-restricted CMV clonotypes gave the most frequent clonotype in two of eight donors. Cumulative public TCR beta family frequency identified CMV carriers with the relevant HLA.

The clonotype comes from a human donor in good health (CMV status not recorded). Some clones in this sample may be carry-over from other donors' samples. This sequence joins TRBV14 and TRBJ1-1; D is undetermined. The source material was PBMCs. CDR3 in DNA: TGTGCCAGCAGCCAAGACTTGGATGACAACACTGAAGCTTTCTTT. Amino acid sequence: CASSQDLDDNTEAFF.